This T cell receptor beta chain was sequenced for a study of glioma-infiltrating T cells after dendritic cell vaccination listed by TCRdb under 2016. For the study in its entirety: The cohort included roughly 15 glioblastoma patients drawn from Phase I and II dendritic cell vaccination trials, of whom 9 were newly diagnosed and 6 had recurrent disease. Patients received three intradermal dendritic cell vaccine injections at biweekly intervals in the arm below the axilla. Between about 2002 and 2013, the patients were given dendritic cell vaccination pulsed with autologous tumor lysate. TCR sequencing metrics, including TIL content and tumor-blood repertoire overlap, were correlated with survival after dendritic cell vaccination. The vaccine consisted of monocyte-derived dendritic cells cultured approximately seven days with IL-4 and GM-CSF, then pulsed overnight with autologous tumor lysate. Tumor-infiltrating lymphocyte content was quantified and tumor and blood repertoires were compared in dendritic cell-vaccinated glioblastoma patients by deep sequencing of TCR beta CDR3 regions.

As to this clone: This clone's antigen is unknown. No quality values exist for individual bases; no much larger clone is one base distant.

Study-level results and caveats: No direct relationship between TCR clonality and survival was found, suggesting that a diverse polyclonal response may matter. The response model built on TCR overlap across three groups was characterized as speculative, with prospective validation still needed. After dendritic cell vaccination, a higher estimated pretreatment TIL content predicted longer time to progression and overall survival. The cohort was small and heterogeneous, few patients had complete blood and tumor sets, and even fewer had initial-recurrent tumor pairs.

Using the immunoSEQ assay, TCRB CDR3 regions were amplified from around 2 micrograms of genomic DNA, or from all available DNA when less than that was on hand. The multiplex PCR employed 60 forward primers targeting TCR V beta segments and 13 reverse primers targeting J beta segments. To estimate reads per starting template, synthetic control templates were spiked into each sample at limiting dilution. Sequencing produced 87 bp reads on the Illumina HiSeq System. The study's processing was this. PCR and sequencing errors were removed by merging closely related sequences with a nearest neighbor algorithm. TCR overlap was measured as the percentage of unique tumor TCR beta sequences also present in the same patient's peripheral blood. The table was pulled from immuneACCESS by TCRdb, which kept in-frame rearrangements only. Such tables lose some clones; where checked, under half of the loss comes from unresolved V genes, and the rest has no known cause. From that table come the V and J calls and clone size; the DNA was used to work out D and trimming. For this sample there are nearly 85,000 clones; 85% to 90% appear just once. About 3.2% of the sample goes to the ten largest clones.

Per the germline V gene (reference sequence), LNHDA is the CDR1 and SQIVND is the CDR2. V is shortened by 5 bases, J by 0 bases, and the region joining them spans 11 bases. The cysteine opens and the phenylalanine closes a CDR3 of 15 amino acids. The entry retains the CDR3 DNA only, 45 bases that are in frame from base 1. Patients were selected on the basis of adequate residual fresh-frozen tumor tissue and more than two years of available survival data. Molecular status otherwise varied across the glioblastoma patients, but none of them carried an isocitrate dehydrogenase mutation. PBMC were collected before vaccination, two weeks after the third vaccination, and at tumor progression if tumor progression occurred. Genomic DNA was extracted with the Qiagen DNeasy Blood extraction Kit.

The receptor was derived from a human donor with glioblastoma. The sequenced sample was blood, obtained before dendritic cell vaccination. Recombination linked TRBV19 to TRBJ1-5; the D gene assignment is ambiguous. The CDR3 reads CASSLQVHSNQPQHF. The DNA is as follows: TGTGCCAGTAGTCTTCAGGTTCATAGCAATCAGCCCCAGCATTTT.